The 16 T cell receptor beta chains given below trace back to one sample, sequenced in a study of OX40 agonist ivuxolimab in advanced cancers. Receptor amplification or capture employed the immunoSEQ multiplex PCR assay. TCRdb mirrors the immuneACCESS table, restricted to in-frame sequences. Some clones are absent from its copies; in checked studies, under half trace to an unresolved V gene, and the reason for the others is unknown. This sample gives more than 50,000 clones in total; about 87% of them show up just once. Under 2% of the sample belongs to the ten largest clones. The sample in question was CD4+ or CD8+ T cells sorted from blood, obtained in a trial of the OX40 agonist ivuxolimab. These receptors were obtained from an adult with an advanced solid tumor such as melanoma, head and neck, liver or kidney cancer.

In its sample, this clone was seen a few times. The chain links TRBV28 to TRBJ2-2, with 10 positions matching TRBD1. The trim removed 7 bases at V and 2 bases at J, leaving 4 bases unmatched. Germline V gene data show CDR1 as MDHEN and CDR2 as SYDVKM. There are 15 residues in the CDR3. CDR3 sequence (DNA): TGTGCCAGCATCACGACAGGGGGCAACACCGGGGAGCTGTTTTTT. Translating it yields CASITTGGNTGELFF.

This chain connects TRBV6-4 to TRBJ1-1, with D possibly TRBD1 on 5 matching bases. V was trimmed by 6 bases and J by 7 bases, leaving 15 bases between them. CDR1 is MRHNA, CDR2 SNTAGT, per germline. The CDR3 has 13 residues. Here the CDR3 reads CASSIPGTVEAFF. The CDR3 DNA is TGTGCCAGCAGCATTCCCGGGACTGTTGAAGCTTTCTTT.

V usage is TRBV13 and J usage is TRBJ1-5; possible D gene TRBD1, 5 bases. Trimming shortened V by 4 bases and J by 2 bases, and 9 bases separated the two germline ends. The CDR3 contains 14 residues. Germline lookup yields CDR1 PRHDT and CDR2 FYEKMQ (reference sequence). CDR3 amino acids: CASSSGGGNQPQHF. The DNA of the CDR3 is TGTGCCAGCAGCTCCGGAGGGGGCAATCAGCCCCAGCATTTT. The variable domain in full, with the rest retrieved from reference TRBV13 and TRBJ1-5, is AAGVIQSPRHLIKEKRETATLKCYPIPRHDTVYWYQQGPGQDPQFLISFYEKMQSDKGSIPDRFSAQQFSDYHSELNMSSLELGDSALYFCASSSGGGNQPQHFGDGTRLSIL.

The chain uses TRBV7-2 and TRBJ1-4, with D possibly TRBD1 on 5 matching bases. The V gene's germline CDR1 is SGHTA and CDR2 FQGNSA. Trimming pared 4 bases from V and 8 bases from J, leaving 17 bases between. CDR3 length: 15 residues. The CDR3 spells CASSSPGPRGEKLFF. As DNA, the CDR3 is TGTGCCAGCAGCTCGCCCGGGCCCCGGGGGGAAAAACTGTTTTTT.

This sequence joins TRBV18 and TRBJ1-2; 7 nucleotides agree with TRBD1. V trimming: 3 bases; J trimming: 2 bases; junction bases outside the gene matches: 6. The CDR3 loop spans 15 amino acids. CDR1 is KGHSH and CDR2 is LQKENI in the germline V gene. In nucleotides, the CDR3 is TGTGCCAGCTCACCGGCCGGGACAGAGAACTATGGCTACACCTTC. This codes for CASSPAGTENYGYTF.

This chain uses TRBV11-2 with TRBJ2-4; TRBD1 matches at 9 bases. This CDR3 region has 16 residues. J gave up 5 bases and V 2 bases, and 7 bases lay outside the gene matches. Germline V lookup: CDR1 SGHAT, CDR2 FQNNGV. The CDR3 DNA is TGTGCCAGCAGCTTAACGGGACAGGGTGGTCAAAACATTCAGTACTTC. Protein sequence: CASSLTGQGGQNIQYF.

The V gene is TRBV5-4, the J gene TRBJ2-1; 10 bases map to TRBD2. The CDR3 extends over 16 amino acids. CDR1 and CDR2 (germline): SGHNT, YYREEE (reference sequence). Trimming took 3 bases from V and 6 from J; bases not matched to a gene: 9. CDR3 nucleotide sequence: TGTGCCAGCAGCTCCAAAGGACTAGCGGCCTCCAATGAGCAGTTCTTC. It is translated as CASSSKGLAASNEQFF.

The V and J genes are TRBV11-2 and TRBJ2-1; 7 bases fit TRBD1. Germline CDR1 is SGHAT and CDR2 is FQNNGV. V lost 6 bases to trimming and J lost 4 bases; unmatched junction nucleotides: 9. CDR3 length: 15 residues. The DNA of the CDR3 is TGTGCCAGCAGGACAAACAGGGGATTATACAATGAGCAGTTCTTC. Translating gives CASRTNRGLYNEQFF.

This clone has a single count. The chain joins TRBV11-2 to TRBJ1-1, with D hard to call. The V gene's germline CDR1 is SGHAT and CDR2 FQNNGV. The CDR3 totals 15 residues. V was shortened by 2 bases and J by 4 bases, with 14 bases between the two germline ends. The CDR3 sequence is CASSLLTLSVTEAFF. The CDR3 DNA reads TGTGCCAGCAGCTTATTGACCCTAAGTGTCACTGAAGCTTTCTTT.

A single count supports this clone. J is TRBJ1-3 and V is TRBV28; 7 nucleotides align to TRBD1. The V gene's germline CDR1 is MDHEN and CDR2 SYDVKM. This CDR3 comprises 14 residues. The trim removed 11 bases at V and 2 bases at J, leaving 9 bases unmatched. The CDR3 loop is CAAEGTVAGNTIYF. Here the CDR3 DNA reads TGTGCCGCCGAAGGGACAGTTGCTGGAAACACCATATATTTT.

The chain combines TRBV2 with TRBJ2-2; 7 positions agree with TRBD1. V dropped 5 bases and J dropped 7; count of bases not matched to a gene: 7. The CDR3 is 14 residues long. Germline CDR1 is SNHLY and CDR2 is FYNNEI. CDR3 nucleotide sequence: TGTGCCAGCAGTCAACAGGGGTTGAACGGGGAGCTGTTTTTT. It yields the protein CASSQQGLNGELFF.

The chain uses TRBV9 and TRBJ2-5; 11 bases agree with TRBD2. The CDR3 length is 19 residues. The V gene's germline CDR1 is SGDLS and CDR2 YYNGEE. The V segment lost 2 bases and the J segment 1 base; nucleotides outside the gene matches: 13. CDR3 residues: CASSVSGTSGMGGQETQYF. The CDR3 nucleotides read TGTGCCAGCAGCGTTTCCGGGACTAGCGGCATGGGGGGCCAAGAGACCCAGTACTTC.

About this clone: Additional DNA sequences in this sample encode the identical CDR3. The chain combines TRBV9 with TRBJ1-3; 8 positions agree with TRBD1. Germline assignment: CDR1 SGDLS and CDR2 YYNGEE. Losses at the gene ends were 3 bases for V and 4 bases for J; bases not matched to a gene: 3. The CDR3 is 14 amino acids. The CDR3 bases are TGTGCCAGCAGCGCCACAGGGGGAGGAAACACCATATATTTT. Translating it yields CASSATGGGNTIYF.

The CDR3 nucleotides read TGTGCCACCAGCAGAGACCGGACTAGCGGGGGAGAGACCCAGTACTTC. Translating it yields CATSRDRTSGGETQYF. The rearrangement joins TRBV15 to TRBJ2-5; 13 nucleotides line up with TRBD2. Germline V CDR1 and CDR2: LNHNV, YYDKDF (reference sequence). This CDR3 has 16 amino acids. The V and J ends lost 0 bases and 4 bases, in that order; junction bases with no gene match: 2.

The genes are TRBV12-5 and TRBJ2-1, with D possibly being TRBD2 (6 bases). Germline V gene sequence: CDR1 LGHNT, CDR2 FRNRAP. Trimming removed 6 bases from V and 6 bases from J, with 15 bases in between. The CDR3 length is 14 residues. CDR3 sequence (DNA): TGTGCTAGTGGCCCCGGGACTGGGACCAATGAGCAGTTCTTC. Protein sequence: CASGPGTGTNEQFF.

The J gene is TRBJ2-5, the V gene TRBV28; D ambiguous. Trimming pared 3 bases from V and 1 base from J, leaving 9 bases between. CDR1 and CDR2 from the germline V gene are MDHEN and SYDVKM. This CDR3 is 14 amino acids long. This CDR3 is CASSLSRSQETQYF. DNA of the CDR3: TGTGCCAGCAGTTTGTCGCGGTCCCAAGAGACCCAGTACTTC.